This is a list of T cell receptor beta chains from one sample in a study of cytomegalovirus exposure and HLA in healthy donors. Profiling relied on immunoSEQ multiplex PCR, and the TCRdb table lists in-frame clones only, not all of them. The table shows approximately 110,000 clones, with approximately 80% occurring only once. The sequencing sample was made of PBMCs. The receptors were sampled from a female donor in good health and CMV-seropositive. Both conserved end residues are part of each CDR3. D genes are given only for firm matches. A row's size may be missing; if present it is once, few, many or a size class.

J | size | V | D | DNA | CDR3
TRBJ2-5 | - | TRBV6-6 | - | TGTGCCAGCAGTCTACCCCCTACGGGAGAGACCCAGTACTTC | CASSLPPTGETQYF
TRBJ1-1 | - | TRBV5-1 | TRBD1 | TGCGCCAGCAGCTCGGGACAGGGTCCGCCTGAAGCTTTCTTT | CASSSGQGPPEAFF
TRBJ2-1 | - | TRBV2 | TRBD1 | TGTGCCAGCAGTGAGGACAGGGGGTCCTACAATGAGCAGTTCTTC | CASSEDRGSYNEQFF
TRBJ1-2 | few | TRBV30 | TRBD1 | TGTGCCTGGAGTATCGGGACAGGTGGTTTTGGCTACACCTTC | CAWSIGTGGFGYTF
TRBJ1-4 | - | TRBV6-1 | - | TGTGCCAGCAGTGAACGTTATGCAACTAATGAAAAACTGTTTTTT | CASSERYATNEKLFF
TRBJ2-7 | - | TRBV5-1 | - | TGCGCCAGCAGCTTGGTGGTACAGCCCTACGAGCAGTACTTC | CASSLVVQPYEQYF
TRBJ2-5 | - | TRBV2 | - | TGTGCCAGCAGTGAAGCGGCAGGCGGACTTTCCGGAGAGACCCAGTACTTC | CASSEAAGGLSGETQYF
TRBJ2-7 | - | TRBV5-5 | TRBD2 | TGTGCCAGCAGCTTGCGCGGCGGGAGTATAAACGAGCAGTACTTC | CASSLRGGSINEQYF
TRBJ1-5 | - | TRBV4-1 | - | TGCGCCAGCAGCCAATTCCGGGTCCGCAATCAGCCCCAGCATTTT | CASSQFRVRNQPQHF
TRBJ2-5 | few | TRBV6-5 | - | TGTGCCAGCAGCCCGGCCGTAGCATCAGAGACCCAGTACTTC | CASSPAVASETQYF
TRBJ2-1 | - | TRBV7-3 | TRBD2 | TGTGCCAGCAGATCTAGCGGGGGGGCCTATGAGCAGTTCTTC | CASRSSGGAYEQFF
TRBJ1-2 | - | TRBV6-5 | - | TGTGCCAGCAGTTACTCCCGGGGATATGGCTACACCTTC | CASSYSRGYGYTF
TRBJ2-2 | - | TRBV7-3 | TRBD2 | TGTGCCAGCAGCCGACTCCTCCGTAGCGGGAGGAACACCGGGGAGCTGTTTTTT | CASSRLLRSGRNTGELFF
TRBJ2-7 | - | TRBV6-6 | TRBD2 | TGTGCCAGCAGGGAAGGACTAGCGGGGAAATACGAGCAGTACTTC | CASREGLAGKYEQYF
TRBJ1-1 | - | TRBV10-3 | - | TGTGCCATCAGTGAGGGACATCCGAACACTGAAGCTTTCTTT | CAISEGHPNTEAFF
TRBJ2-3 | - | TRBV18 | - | TGTGCCAGCTCACCCGTCTCGGCGCGGGGAGGCACAGATACGCAGTATTTT | CASSPVSARGGTDTQYF
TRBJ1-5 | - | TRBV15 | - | TGTGCCACCAGCACCCGGACTAATTTTGGGAATCAGCCCCAGCATTTT | CATSTRTNFGNQPQHF
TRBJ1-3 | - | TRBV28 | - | TGTGCCAGCAGTGGGGGGACCTCTGGAAACACCATATATTTT | CASSGGTSGNTIYF
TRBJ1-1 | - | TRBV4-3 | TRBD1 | TGCGCCAGCAGCCAAGCTAGGGACAGGAACACTGAAGCTTTCTTT | CASSQARDRNTEAFF
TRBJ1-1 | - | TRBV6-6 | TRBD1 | TGTGCCAGCAGAGCTACGGGACAGGGAATTATGACTGAAGCTTTCTTT | CASRATGQGIMTEAFF
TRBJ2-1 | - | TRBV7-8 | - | TGTGCCAGCAGCTTAGTGGCTGGCGAGCAGTTCTTC | CASSLVAGEQFF
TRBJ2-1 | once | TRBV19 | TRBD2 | TGTGCCAGTAGTCCTACTAGCGGTACCTACAATGAGCAGTTCTTC | CASSPTSGTYNEQFF
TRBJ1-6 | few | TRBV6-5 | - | TGTGCCAGCAGTTATTGGCATTCCACGAATAATTCACCCCTCCACTTT | CASSYWHSTNNSPLHF
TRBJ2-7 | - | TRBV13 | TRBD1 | TGTGCCAGCAGCTCCCGCTCAGCTGGACAGGGGGGATCTAAGCAGTACTTC | CASSSRSAGQGGSKQYF
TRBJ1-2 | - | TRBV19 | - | TGTGCCAGTAGTGCGCAGGGTATTATGAAGGGCTACACCTTC | CASSAQGIMKGYTF
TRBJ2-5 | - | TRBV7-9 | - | TGTGCCAGCAGCGGACACGTGGGGACCCAGTACTTC | CASSGHVGTQYF